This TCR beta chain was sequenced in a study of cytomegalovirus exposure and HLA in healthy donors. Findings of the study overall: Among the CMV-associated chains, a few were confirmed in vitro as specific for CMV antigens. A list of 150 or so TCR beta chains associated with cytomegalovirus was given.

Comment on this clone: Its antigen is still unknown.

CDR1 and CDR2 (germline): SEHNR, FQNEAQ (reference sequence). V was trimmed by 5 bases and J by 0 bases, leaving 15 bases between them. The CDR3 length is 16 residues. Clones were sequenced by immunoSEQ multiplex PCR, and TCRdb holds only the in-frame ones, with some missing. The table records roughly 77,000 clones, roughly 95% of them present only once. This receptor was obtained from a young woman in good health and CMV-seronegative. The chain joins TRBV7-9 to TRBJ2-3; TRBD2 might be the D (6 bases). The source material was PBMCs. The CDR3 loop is CASSPGGTLSTDTQYF. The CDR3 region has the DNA TGTGCCAGCAGCCCCGGGGGAACCCTTAGCACAGATACGCAGTATTTT.